This entry lists 17 T cell receptor beta chains sequenced from one sample in a study of monozygotic twins with inflammatory bowel disease. TCRdb re-called the 5' RACE reads, yielding one record per CDR3 amino acid sequence without DNA. In total, the table holds 200,000 to 250,000 distinct CDR3 sequences. Sequencing used blood. Source of these receptors: a human donor with ulcerative colitis or Crohn's disease, or a healthy co-twin of an affected twin (not recorded which).

This chain connects TRBV5-1 to TRBJ2-2. Germline V gene sequence: CDR1 SGHRS, CDR2 YFSETQ. The CDR3 is made up of 15 amino acids. CDR3 sequence: CASSLSAVNTGELFF.

CDR3 protein: CASSAQGTRSTEAFF. The chain couples TRBV19 to TRBJ1-1; TCRdb reports TRBD1, a call that lacks DNA to check it against. The germline V gene has CDR1 LNHDA and CDR2 SQIVND (reference sequence). There are 15 residues in the CDR3.

The chain couples TRBV2 to TRBJ1-1; TCRdb outputs TRBD1, but without DNA this stays unchecked. This CDR3 has 12 amino acids. CDR1 and CDR2 from the germline V gene are SNHLY and FYNNEI. The CDR3 sequence: CARHGDGTEAFF.

The V call is TRBV4-3, the J call TRBJ1-5. CDR1 and CDR2 from the germline V gene are LGHNA and YSLEER. The CDR3 is 13 amino acids. The CDR3 spells CASSPDTDQPQHF.

The rearrangement links TRBV7-6 to TRBJ2-1. The germline CDR1 and CDR2 sequences are SGHVS and FNYEAQ. This CDR3 has 12 amino acids. The CDR3: CAITGFYNEQFF.

The chain carries TRBV6-5 and TRBJ1-2; TCRdb indicates TRBD1, and absent DNA this call remains unverified. Germline CDR1 and CDR2: MNHEY and SVGAGI. The CDR3 sequence is 12 residues long. The CDR3 sequence: CASSTRGEGYTF.

V usage is TRBV29-1 and J usage is TRBJ2-1; TCRdb returns TRBD2, unconfirmable since there is no DNA. There are 16 residues in the CDR3. Per germline, CDR1 SQVTM and CDR2 ANQGSEA. The CDR3 region is CSVEDEAGGTLNEQFF.

CDR3 sequence: CSAVRGPTYEQYF. The rearrangement joins TRBV29-1 to TRBJ2-7; TCRdb names TRBD1, which stays unverified in the absence of DNA. This CDR3 contains 13 residues. The germline gives CDR1 SQVTM, CDR2 ANQGSEA.

The chain is built from TRBV7-2 and TRBJ2-5; TCRdb lists TRBD2, though no DNA is available to test this call. Germline CDR1 reads SGHTA; CDR2 reads FQGNSA. The CDR3 is 15 amino acids. The CDR3 is CASSTSSGRWETQYF.

The chain combines TRBV20-1 with TRBJ2-1; there is no DNA to check the TCRdb D call of TRBD2. Germline V gene lookup returns CDR1 DFQATT and CDR2 SNEGSKA (reference sequence). The CDR3 extends over 15 amino acids. This CDR3 reads CSARDSGRRGNEQFF.

The chain carries TRBV2 and TRBJ2-7. The V gene's germline CDR1 is SNHLY and CDR2 FYNNEI. The CDR3 extends over 12 amino acids. CDR3 region: CASSEGPYEQYF.

The chain recombines TRBV5-5 with TRBJ1-1. The CDR3 spans 14 residues. Per the germline V gene, CDR1 is SGHKS and CDR2 is YYEKEE (reference sequence). CDR3 in amino acids: CASSLDLLNTEAFF.

This chain joins TRBV21-1 and TRBJ1-5; TCRdb's assignment of TRBD1 cannot be checked, as there is no DNA. TRBV21-1 is an annotated pseudogene. This CDR3 region has 17 residues. CDR3 protein: CASSKGDRPLGNQPQHF.

This chain joins TRBV7-3 and TRBJ1-2; TCRdb's assignment of TRBD1 cannot be checked, as there is no DNA. Germline lookup yields CDR1 SGHTA and CDR2 FQGTGA. The CDR3 covers 15 residues. CDR3 protein: CASSLTGAAGDGYTF.

The chain joins TRBV23-1 to TRBJ1-5; TCRdb outputs TRBD1, but without DNA this stays unchecked. TRBV23-1 is an open reading frame whose function is uncertain. The CDR3 is 15 amino acids. CDR3 in amino acids: CASSQQGTVNQPQHF.

This chain uses TRBV27 with TRBJ2-5; the D call of TRBD2 rests on TCRdb alone, since no DNA is present to check it. Per germline, CDR1 MNHEY and CDR2 SMNVEV (reference sequence). This CDR3 spans 15 amino acids. The CDR3: CASRAGTSSSETQYF.

The chain joins TRBV7-2 to TRBJ1-2; with no DNA, the TCRdb D assignment of TRBD1 cannot be verified. The CDR3 runs to 13 residues. Germline V lookup: CDR1 SGHTA, CDR2 FQGNSA. The CDR3 loop reads CASRPPGNYGYTF.